These 5 T cell receptor beta chains came from one sample sequenced in a study of cytomegalovirus exposure and HLA in healthy donors. The PCR was carried out with 60 Vbeta primers and 13 Jbeta primers. TCRdb's copy holds only in-frame clones and misses some; the assay was immunoSEQ multiplex PCR. This table holds 100,000 or so clones, around 80% found once. The sequenced sample was PBMCs. These receptors were taken from a man aged 30 to 39 in good health and CMV-seronegative.

The chain's CDR3 is CARENVGEWTEAFF. The CDR3 DNA reads TGTGCCAGAGAGAATGTCGGGGAATGGACTGAAGCTTTCTTT. The chain recombines TRBV2 with TRBJ1-1; D unclear. The CDR3 runs 14 residues. CDR1 is SNHLY, CDR2 FYNNEI, per germline. Trimming took off 9 bases at V and 5 bases at J, with 19 bases between the two ends.

The chain uses TRBV5-6 and TRBJ1-3; no clear D gene. This CDR3 has 14 residues. V lost 3 bases and J 3 bases, leaving 10 bases between the germline ends. CDR1 is SGHDT and CDR2 is YYEEEE in the germline V gene. The CDR3 bases are TGTGCCAGCAGCTCGTACGGGATTGGAAACACCATATATTTT. Amino acid sequence: CASSSYGIGNTIYF. Complete variable domain (other parts from reference TRBV5-6 and TRBJ1-3): DAGVTQSPTHLIKTRGQQVTLRCSPKSGHDTVSWYQQALGQGPQFIFQYYEEEERQRGNFPDRFSGHQFPNYSSELNVNALLLGDSALYLCASSSYGIGNTIYFGEGSWLTVV.

The CDR3 loop reads CASSQEGSGSYEQYF. The CDR3 nucleotides are TGCGCCAGCAGCCAAGAAGGTAGCGGGAGCTACGAGCAGTACTTC. The V call is TRBV4-1, the J call TRBJ2-7; 9 nucleotides match TRBD2. The V segment lost 0 bases and the J segment 3 bases; nucleotides outside the gene matches: 3. The CDR3 is 15 residues long. The germline V gene encodes CDR1 MGHRA and CDR2 YSYEKL.

This rearrangement joins TRBV28 to TRBJ1-6; no definite D call. This CDR3 comprises 12 residues. Per the germline V gene, CDR1 is MDHEN and CDR2 is SYDVKM. The germline V and J ends were trimmed by 8 bases and 14 bases, with 16 bases remaining between them. The chain's CDR3 is CASAFRFRALHF. The DNA for the CDR3 is TGTGCCAGCGCCTTTAGATTTCGCGCCCTCCACTTT.

This clone was picked up a small number of times. The J gene is TRBJ1-1, the V gene TRBV7-2, with a possible D match to TRBD1 (6 bases). The CDR3 covers 13 residues. Germline CDR1 reads SGHTA; CDR2 reads FQGNSA. V gave up 5 bases and J gave up 7 bases, with 14 bases separating them. CDR3 amino acids: CASSPQTGREAFF. The CDR3 DNA is TGTGCCAGCAGCCCCCAGACAGGTCGTGAAGCTTTCTTT.